This T cell receptor beta chain was recorded in a study of cytomegalovirus exposure and HLA in healthy donors (dated by TCRdb to about 2017). In terms of the full investigation: An earlier analysis of approximately 640 of the donors reported more than 250 Gb of sequence data and 117 million unique TCR beta sequences from about 200 million T cells. The later analysis used no new phenotypic data to find candidate immune exposures, relying instead on TCR beta sequences and their occurrence across donors. Roughly five DR-DQ haplotypes were handled as single units for association and clustering, since linkage in the cohort was strong. Among some 410 genotyped donors of the cohort, an average of about 240,000 unique TCR beta nucleotide sequences were sequenced per donor, roughly 18% of them non-productive. HLA typing covered class I and class II loci at four-digit resolution. An earlier analysis of several hundred of the donors applied high-throughput TCR beta sequencing to assess whether each TCR beta V gene segment acted as functional or pseudogenic. All discovery cohort repertoires had been generated on a single sequencing platform. A later analysis re-analyzed previously published TCR beta repertoires from roughly 600 donors and added high-resolution HLA genotyping to study TCR occurrence patterns. Donor age, sex, ethnicity and CMV serostatus were compiled alongside the repertoire data. To predict cytomegalovirus infection status, the study combined high-throughput TCR immunosequencing, statistical association of individual TCRs with disease status, and machine learning. The study was designed to test whether signatures of past pathogen exposure could be identified by cataloging public T cell receptors. Approximately 300 gigabases of sequencing data and about 92 million unique TCR sequences made up an early release that covered roughly 670 HLA-typed donors. A later genetic analysis took genome-wide SNP genotypes for about three fifths of the roughly 700 donors and used that subset as a discovery cohort. Using immunosequencing, the study profiled T cell repertoires from some 670 subjects and related those repertoires to cytomegalovirus serostatus. Besides the first cohort of 500 to 700 subjects, a separate validation cohort made up of about 120 different subjects was used. Typing coverage varied by locus: roughly 620-640 donors for A, B, C, DRB1 and DQB1; 522 for DQA1; about 600 for DPA1; under 490 for DPB1. Of the roughly 400 genotyped donors, over 70% fell in the genetic ancestry cluster associated with self-reported Caucasian donors. The paper as a whole reports these results and caveats: In a later genetic analysis, a missense DCLRE1C variant was associated with V-gene and J-gene trimming of TCR beta chains, and the association was replicated in an independent cohort. Because the 87-base-pair reads could not distinguish some IMGT-functional V segments, including TRBV6-2 and TRBV6-3, those segments were excluded. A further reported finding was that TCR beta sequences accurately predicted the HLA-A and HLA-B alleles for most subjects in the first cohort. Three of the identified cytomegalovirus-associated TCR beta chains were confirmed in vitro to be specific for cytomegalovirus antigens. The study gave a list of some 150 TCR beta chains associated with cytomegalovirus. According to a later analysis, TCR association rates differed among HLA loci, with DRB1 alleles showing the most associated TCRs and HLA-C alleles showing the fewest. Most CMV-associated TCR beta chains appeared to be HLA-restricted in a later analysis, and the HLA associations seemed to be driven largely by CMV exposure. The authors suggested that the approach could potentially be extended to other disease states and immunological phenotypes. Linkage disequilibrium might explain the correlated functional status among segregating V segments, but an unknown experimental factor could not be excluded. A cluster of highly shared sequence variants was judged likely to represent a technical artifact of the sequencing pipeline. Cytomegalovirus status was reported to be diagnosed by the classifier with high specificity and sensitivity in both the original and validation cohorts. Roughly uniform sequencing depth across donors was assumed in presence/absence analyses, although this assumption may not hold. Specific HLA alleles were associated with 15,000 to 20,000 TCR beta sequences at a false discovery rate of 0.05 in a later analysis. This cohort had only TCR beta chains sequenced, and the lack of alpha or paired-chain data limited which features could be detected. CMV serostatus was the only immune exposure information available for the cohort. Because HLA typing was missing for some donors at each locus, association tests included only the typed subset. Compared with equally common non-associated chains, HLA-associated TCR beta chains in a later analysis were more clonally expanded and had lower generation probabilities. According to a later analysis, parvovirus B19, influenza, CMV and Epstein-Barr virus appeared linked to several top co-occurrence clusters. Assigning TCR associations to individual alleles was difficult when HLA alleles, especially DR and DQ, strongly co-occurred. Because counts were too low, about 18 rarely observed V segments, including chromosome 9 orphons, were excluded from the earlier analysis of under 650 of the donors. A later genetic analysis reported fewer N-insertions in productive TCRs among donors in an Asian-associated ancestry cluster than the approximately 700-donor mean. An earlier analysis of approximately 530 of the donors showed that most TCR beta V segments appeared in productive rearrangements either about 90% or about 30% of the time, which broadly matched IMGT annotations. Most TCR sequences were observed very rarely across donors, whereas some public TCRs were present in many individuals.

The library was prepared using the immunoSEQ multiplex PCR assay. For the multiplex PCR, a mixture combining 60 forward primers for TCR Vbeta segments and 13 reverse primers for TCR Jbeta segments was used. The CDR3 region of rearranged TCR beta genes was amplified from genomic DNA by a multiplex PCR assay. The amplified TCR beta libraries were sequenced on the Illumina HiSeq System as 87-base-pair reads. As for how the authors treated the data: A later analysis tallied 75 million to 85 million unique TCR beta chains across the approximately 670 repertoires, and some 10 million of those chains were shared by two or more donors. Raw reads were error-corrected and collapsed into unique sequences with a nearest-neighbor algorithm that merged closely related sequences to remove PCR and sequencing errors. CDR3 sequences were aligned to IMGT reference sequences to assign V, D and J gene segments. For a sequence to be retained, a match of at least six nucleotides to both a V gene segment and a J gene segment was required. A rearrangement counted as productive if the CDR3 had no stop codons and remained in frame with V and J, and every other rearrangement counted as non-productive. CDR3 was defined by IMGT convention, running from the second conserved V-encoded cysteine to the conserved J-encoded phenylalanine. Sequences without an unambiguous match to a single V gene segment were excluded from the earlier analysis of over 500 of the donors. An earlier analysis of 587 of the donors classified V segments as functional when productive rearrangements were above 56.7% and as segregating when the standard deviation between donors was above 5%. To diagnose cytomegalovirus status from the catalog of TCR beta chain sequences, a statistical classification framework was built. In a later analysis, V and J genes were assigned by comparing TCR nucleotide sequences against IMGT/GENE-DB human TR gene sequences. Using the TCRdist pipeline, a later analysis assigned CDR3 sequences along with most-parsimonious VDJ recombination scenarios. In a later analysis, every TCR beta chain was defined by the combination of its CDR3 amino acid sequence and its V-gene family, and reads without a unique V-gene family were dropped. In a later analysis, around 600 highly shared, low-generation-probability nucleotide sequences were removed to address suspected cross-contamination and a sequencing artifact. In a later analysis, a clonal expansion index was calculated for each public chain from normalized within-repertoire ranks of inferred template counts. Generation probabilities in a later analysis came from a VDJ recombination model fitted to out-of-frame rearrangements, and those results were checked against IGoR. A later analysis scored TCR-TCR, TCR-HLA and TCR-CMV co-occurrence with hypergeometric tests, applying a repertoire-size bias correction to TCR pairs. False discovery rates were estimated in a later analysis by permuting HLA or CMV assignments 20 times. In a later analysis, co-occurring TCRs were grouped with DBSCAN, and TCRdist sequence similarity was added when clustering was performed within HLA-allele-positive subsets. Repertoires with fewer than 30,000 or more than 120,000 public chains, plus five repertoires with anomalous nucleotide sharing, were excluded from co-occurrence clustering. In its TCRdb copy, this immuneACCESS table keeps in-frame sequences only and misses some clones. Where compared with another copy, unresolved V genes explain less than half of these, and the others have no known cause. From that table come the V and J calls and clone size; the DNA was used to work out D and trimming. In this sample the table shows roughly 200,000 clones, about 80% of which occur a single time. The ten largest clones represent approximately 0.6% of the sample.

The cohort comprised fewer than 750 healthy bone marrow donors. Cohort members were all nominally healthy when sampled, although unrecorded immune exposures were likely present. The donor tested CMV seronegative and was one of the 352 seronegative cohort members. A peripheral blood sample was provided by each donor, and peripheral blood mononuclear cells were used for TCR beta sequencing. Genomic DNA was extracted from the blood cell samples with the Qiagen DNeasy Blood Extraction Kit. About this clone itself: The specificity of this receptor is unknown. Within one base of it there is no much larger clone, and no base qualities were kept.

The CDR3, cysteine through phenylalanine, is 13 amino acids long. The retained sequence is limited to the CDR3, 39 bases, with the frame set at the first base. The V end loses 0 bases and the J end loses 3 bases, and a stretch of 9 bases separates them. Taken from the germline V gene (reference sequence), the CDR1 and CDR2 loops are GTSNPN and SVGIG. The sequence was collected from a man aged 18 to 30 in good health and CMV-seronegative. Recombination connected TRBV30 to TRBJ2-7; perhaps TRBD1 is the D gene, with 6 bases matching. The sequencing sample was made of PBMCs. The CDR3 protein is CAWSVPGVYEQYF. The DNA reads as follows: TGTGCCTGGAGTGTCCCAGGGGTCTACGAGCAGTACTTC.